This paragraph covers one T cell receptor beta chain sequence. Its matching antigen is unknown. The sample belongs to a study of cytomegalovirus exposure and HLA in healthy donors. Study-level findings and limits: Highly shared sequence variants in one cluster were likely a sequencing artifact. An analysis done earlier found most TCR beta V segments productive about 87% or about 30% of the time.

Vbeta (60) and Jbeta (13) primers were used in the PCR. The method was immunoSEQ multiplex PCR; TCRdb's version includes in-frame clones alone and lacks a portion of them. The sample includes over 150,000 clones, about 77% of them seen just once. This clonotype was sampled from a male donor in good health and CMV-seropositive. The sample consisted of PBMCs.

CDR3: CASSRAGGQETQYF. The CDR3 DNA reads as TGTGCCAGCAGCCGAGCCGGGGGCCAAGAGACCCAGTACTTC. V usage is TRBV9 and J usage is TRBJ2-5; a weak D match, TRBD2 (6 bases). The CDR3 consists of 14 residues. V was shortened by 4 bases and J by 1 base, with 11 bases between the two germline ends. CDR1 is SGDLS and CDR2 is YYNGEE in the germline V gene.